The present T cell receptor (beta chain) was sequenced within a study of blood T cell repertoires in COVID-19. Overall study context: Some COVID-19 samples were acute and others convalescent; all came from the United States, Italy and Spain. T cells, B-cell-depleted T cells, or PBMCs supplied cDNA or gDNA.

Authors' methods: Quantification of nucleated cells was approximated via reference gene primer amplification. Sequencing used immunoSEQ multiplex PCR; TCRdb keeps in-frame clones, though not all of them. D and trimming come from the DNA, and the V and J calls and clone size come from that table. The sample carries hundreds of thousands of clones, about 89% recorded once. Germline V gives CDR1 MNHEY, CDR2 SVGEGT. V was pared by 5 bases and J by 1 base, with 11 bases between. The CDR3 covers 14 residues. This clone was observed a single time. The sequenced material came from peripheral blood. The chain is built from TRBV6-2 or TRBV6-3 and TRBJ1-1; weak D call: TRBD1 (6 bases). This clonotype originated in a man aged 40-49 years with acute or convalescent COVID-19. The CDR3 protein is CASSPWTENTEAFF. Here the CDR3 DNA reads TGTGCCAGCAGTCCCTGGACAGAGAACACTGAAGCTTTCTTT.